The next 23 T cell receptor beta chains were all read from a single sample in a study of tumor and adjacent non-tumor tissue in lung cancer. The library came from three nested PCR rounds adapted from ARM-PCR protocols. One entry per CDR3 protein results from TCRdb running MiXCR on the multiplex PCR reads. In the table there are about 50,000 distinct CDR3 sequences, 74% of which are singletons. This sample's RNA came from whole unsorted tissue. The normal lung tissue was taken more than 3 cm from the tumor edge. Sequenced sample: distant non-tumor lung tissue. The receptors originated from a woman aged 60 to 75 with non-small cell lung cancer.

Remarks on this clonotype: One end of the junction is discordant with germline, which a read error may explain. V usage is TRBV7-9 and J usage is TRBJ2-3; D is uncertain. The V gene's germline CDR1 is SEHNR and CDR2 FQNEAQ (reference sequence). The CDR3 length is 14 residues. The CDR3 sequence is CTSSLGYVQDAQYF. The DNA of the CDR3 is TGTACCAGCAGCTTAGGGTACGTGCAGGATGCGCAGTATTTT.

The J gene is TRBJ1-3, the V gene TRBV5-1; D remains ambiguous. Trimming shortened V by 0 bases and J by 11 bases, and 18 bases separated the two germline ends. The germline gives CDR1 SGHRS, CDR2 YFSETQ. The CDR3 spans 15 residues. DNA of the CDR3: TGCGCCAGCAGCTTGGATTCGCCGGATACTAACGCCATATATTTT. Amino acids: CASSLDSPDTNAIYF.

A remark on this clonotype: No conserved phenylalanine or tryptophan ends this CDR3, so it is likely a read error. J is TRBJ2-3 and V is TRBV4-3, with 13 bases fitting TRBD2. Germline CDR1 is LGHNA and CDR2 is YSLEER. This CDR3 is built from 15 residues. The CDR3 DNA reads TGCGCTAGCAGCCAAGGGACTAGCGGGGCGGATACGCAGTATTAT. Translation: CASSQGTSGADTQYY.

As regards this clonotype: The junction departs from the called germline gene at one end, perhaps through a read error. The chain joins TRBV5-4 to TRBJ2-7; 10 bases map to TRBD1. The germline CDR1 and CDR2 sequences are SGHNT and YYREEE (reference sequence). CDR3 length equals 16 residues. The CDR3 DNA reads TGTGCCAACAGGTTGGGGGGGGACAGGGGTTCCTACAAGCAGTACTTC. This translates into CANRLGGDRGSYKQYF.

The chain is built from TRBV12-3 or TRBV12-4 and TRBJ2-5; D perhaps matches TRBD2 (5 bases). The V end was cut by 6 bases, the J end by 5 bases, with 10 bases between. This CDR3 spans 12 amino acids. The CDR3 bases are TGTGCCAGCAGCGAACCGGGGGAGACCCAGTACTTC. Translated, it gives CASSEPGETQYF.

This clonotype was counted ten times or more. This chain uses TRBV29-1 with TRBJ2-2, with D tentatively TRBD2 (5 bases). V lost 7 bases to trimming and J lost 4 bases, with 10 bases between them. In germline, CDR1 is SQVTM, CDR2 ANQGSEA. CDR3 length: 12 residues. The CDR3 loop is CSGRSGTGELFF. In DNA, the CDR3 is TGCAGCGGGCGAAGCGGCACCGGGGAGCTGTTTTTT.

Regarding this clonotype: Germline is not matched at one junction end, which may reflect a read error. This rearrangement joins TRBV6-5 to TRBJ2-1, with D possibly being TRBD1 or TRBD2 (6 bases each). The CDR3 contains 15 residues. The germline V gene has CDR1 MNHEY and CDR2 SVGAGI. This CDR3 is CVSRDPGKGGYEQFF. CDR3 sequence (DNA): TGTGTCAGCAGAGATCCGGGAAAAGGGGGGTATGAGCAATTCTTC.

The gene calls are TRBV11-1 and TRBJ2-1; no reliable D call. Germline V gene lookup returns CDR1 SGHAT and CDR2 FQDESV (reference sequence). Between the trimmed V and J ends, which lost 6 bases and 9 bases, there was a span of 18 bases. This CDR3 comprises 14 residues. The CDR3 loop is CASSLADGFGEQFF. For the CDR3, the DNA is TGTGCCAGCAGTCTGGCCGATGGATTCGGTGAGCAGTTCTTC.

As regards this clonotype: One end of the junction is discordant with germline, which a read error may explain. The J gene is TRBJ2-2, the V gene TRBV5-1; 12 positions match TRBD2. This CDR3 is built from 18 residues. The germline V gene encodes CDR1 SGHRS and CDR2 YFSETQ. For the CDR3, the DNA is TGCGCCAGCGGCTTGTCAACTAGCGGGAGGTTTGGTGCCGGGGAGCTGTTTTTT. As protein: CASGLSTSGRFGAGELFF.

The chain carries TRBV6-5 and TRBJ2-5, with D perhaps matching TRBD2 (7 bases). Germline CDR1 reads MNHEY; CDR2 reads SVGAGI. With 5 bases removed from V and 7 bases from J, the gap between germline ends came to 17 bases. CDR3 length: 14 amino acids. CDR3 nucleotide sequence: TGTGCCAGCAGTCGGAGGGGGGGTCAAAGGACCCAGTACTTC. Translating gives CASSRRGGQRTQYF.

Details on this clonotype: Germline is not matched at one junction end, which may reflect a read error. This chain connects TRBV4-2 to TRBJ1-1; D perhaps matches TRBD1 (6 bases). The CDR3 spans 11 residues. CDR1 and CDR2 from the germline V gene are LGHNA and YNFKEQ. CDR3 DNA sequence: TGTGCTAGCACGGGGGGGGCTGGAGCTTCCTTT. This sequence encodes CASTGGAGASF.

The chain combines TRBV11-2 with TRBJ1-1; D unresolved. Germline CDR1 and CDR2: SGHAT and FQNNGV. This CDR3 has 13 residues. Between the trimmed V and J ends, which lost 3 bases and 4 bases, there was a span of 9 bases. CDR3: CASSLASSTEAFF. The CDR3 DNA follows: TGTGCCAGCAGCTTGGCCAGCAGCACTGAAGCTTTCTTT.

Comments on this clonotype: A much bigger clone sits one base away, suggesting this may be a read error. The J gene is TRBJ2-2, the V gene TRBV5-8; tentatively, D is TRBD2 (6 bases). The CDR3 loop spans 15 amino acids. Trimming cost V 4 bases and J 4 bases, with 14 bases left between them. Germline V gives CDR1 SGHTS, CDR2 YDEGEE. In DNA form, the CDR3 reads TGTGCCAGCAGCGAAGGACTAACCCCCACCGGGGAGCTGTTTTTT. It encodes CASSEGLTPTGELFF.

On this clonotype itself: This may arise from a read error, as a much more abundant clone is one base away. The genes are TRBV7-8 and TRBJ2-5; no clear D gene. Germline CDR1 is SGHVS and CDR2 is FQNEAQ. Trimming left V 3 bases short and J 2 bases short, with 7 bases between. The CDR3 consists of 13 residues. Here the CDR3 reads CASSFANQETQYF. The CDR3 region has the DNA TGTGCCAGCAGCTTTGCTAATCAAGAGACCCAGTACTTC.

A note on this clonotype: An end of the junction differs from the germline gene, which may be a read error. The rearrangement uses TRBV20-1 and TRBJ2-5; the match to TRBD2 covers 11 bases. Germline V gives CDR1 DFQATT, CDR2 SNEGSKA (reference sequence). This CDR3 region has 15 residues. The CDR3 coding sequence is TGCATTGCTGAAGGGACTAGCGGCTACCAAGAGACCCAGTACTTC. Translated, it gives CIAEGTSGYQETQYF.

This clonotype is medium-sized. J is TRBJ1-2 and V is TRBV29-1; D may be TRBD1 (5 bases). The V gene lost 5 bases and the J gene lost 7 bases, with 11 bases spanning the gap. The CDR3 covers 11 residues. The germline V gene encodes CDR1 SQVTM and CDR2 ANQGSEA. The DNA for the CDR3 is TGCAGCGTTCCAAGTAGGGGTGGCTACACCTTC. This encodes CSVPSRGGYTF.

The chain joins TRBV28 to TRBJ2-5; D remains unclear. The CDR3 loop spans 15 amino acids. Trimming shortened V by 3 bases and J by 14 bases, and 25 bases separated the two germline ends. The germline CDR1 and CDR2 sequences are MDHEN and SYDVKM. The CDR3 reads CASSFGSGHQETQYF. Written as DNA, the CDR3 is TGTGCCAGCAGTTTTGGGTCAGGCCACCAAGAGACTCAATACTTC. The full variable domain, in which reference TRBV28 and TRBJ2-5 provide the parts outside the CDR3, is DVKVTQSSRYLVKRTGEKVFLECVQDMDHENMFWYRQDPGLGLRLIYFSYDVKMKEKGDIPEGYSVSREKKERFSLILESASTNQTSMYLCASSFGSGHQETQYFGPGTRLLVL.

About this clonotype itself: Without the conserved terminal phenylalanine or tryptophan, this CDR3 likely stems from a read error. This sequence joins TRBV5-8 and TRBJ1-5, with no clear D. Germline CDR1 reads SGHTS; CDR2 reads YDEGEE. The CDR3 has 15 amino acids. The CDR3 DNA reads TGTGCCAGCAGCCCGCACGGAAGTAGCAATCAGTCCCAGCATCTT. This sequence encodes CASSPHGSSNQSQHL.

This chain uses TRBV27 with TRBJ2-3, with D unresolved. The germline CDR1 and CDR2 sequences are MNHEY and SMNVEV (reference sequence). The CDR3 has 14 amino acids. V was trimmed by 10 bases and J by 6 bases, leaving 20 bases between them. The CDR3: CATQWADDTDTQYF. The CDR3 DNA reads TGTGCCACCCAATGGGCCGACGACACGGATACGCAGTATTTT.

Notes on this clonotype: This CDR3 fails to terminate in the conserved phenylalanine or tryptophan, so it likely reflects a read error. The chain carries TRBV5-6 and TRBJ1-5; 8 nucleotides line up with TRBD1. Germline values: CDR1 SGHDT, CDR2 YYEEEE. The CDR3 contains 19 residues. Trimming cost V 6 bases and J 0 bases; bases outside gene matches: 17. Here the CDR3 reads CASNSRRTGRSLSNQPQHS. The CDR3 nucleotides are TGTGCCAGCAACTCACGGAGGACAGGGCGTTCCCTTAGCAATCAGCCCCAGCATTCT.

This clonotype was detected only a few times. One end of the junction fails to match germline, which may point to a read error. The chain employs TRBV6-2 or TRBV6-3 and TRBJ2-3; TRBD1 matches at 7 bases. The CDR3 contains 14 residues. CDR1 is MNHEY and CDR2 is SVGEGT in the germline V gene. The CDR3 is CASKRTGPIDTQYF. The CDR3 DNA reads TGTGCCAGCAAGCGGACAGGTCCTATAGATACGCAGTATTTC.

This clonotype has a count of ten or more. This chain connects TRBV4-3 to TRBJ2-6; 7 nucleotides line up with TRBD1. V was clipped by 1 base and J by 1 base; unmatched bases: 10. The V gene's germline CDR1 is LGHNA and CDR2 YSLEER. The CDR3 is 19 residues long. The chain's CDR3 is CASSQGTGERRSGANVLTF. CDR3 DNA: TGCGCCAGCAGCCAAGGAACAGGGGAACGTAGGTCTGGGGCCAACGTCCTGACTTTC.

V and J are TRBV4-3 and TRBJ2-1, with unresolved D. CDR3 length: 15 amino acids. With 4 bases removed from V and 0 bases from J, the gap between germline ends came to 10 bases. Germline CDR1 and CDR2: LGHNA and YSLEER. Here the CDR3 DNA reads TGCGCCAGCAGCCGAGATCAGATCTCCTACAATGAGCAGTTCTTC. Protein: CASSRDQISYNEQFF.